One sample yielded the 13 T cell receptor beta chains listed below, sequenced in a study of OX40 agonist ivuxolimab in advanced cancers. Assay: immunoSEQ multiplex PCR; the TCRdb copy retains only in-frame clones and omits some. The data hold around 35,000 clones, with 92% observed a single time. This sample comprised CD4+ or CD8+ T cells sorted from blood, obtained in a trial of the OX40 agonist ivuxolimab. These receptors came from an adult with an advanced solid tumor such as melanoma, head and neck, liver or kidney cancer.

The chain has TRBV27 and TRBJ2-7, with 9 bases lining up with TRBD2. CDR3 size: 15 residues. CDR1 and CDR2 (germline): MNHEY, SMNVEV (reference sequence). The V and J ends lost 7 bases and 2 bases, in that order; junction bases with no gene match: 9. The CDR3 nucleotides are TGTGCCAGCACCCCTCTAGCGGGGCCCGCCTACGAGCAGTACTTC. Amino acid sequence: CASTPLAGPAYEQYF.

This chain joins TRBV6-4 and TRBJ2-5, with D possibly matching TRBD1 (5 bases). The V and J ends lost 3 bases and 0 bases respectively, with 8 bases between them. This CDR3 has 14 residues. Germline V lookup: CDR1 MRHNA, CDR2 SNTAGT. This CDR3 reads CASSEGRYQETQYF. The CDR3 nucleotides are TGTGCCAGCAGTGAGGGGCGGTACCAAGAGACCCAGTACTTC.

The V call is TRBV28, the J call TRBJ2-5, with D hard to call. The last part of the DNA fits TRBJ2-7 better; the J call may be wrong. Germline V gene data show CDR1 as MDHEN and CDR2 as SYDVKM. The CDR3 contains 13 residues. In nucleotides, the CDR3 is TGTGCCAGCAGTATGGTACATGGGGTCGAGCAGTACTTC. Protein: CASSMVHGVEQYF.

The genes are TRBV4-1 and TRBJ2-7; 8 bases are a match to TRBD1. This CDR3 is 14 amino acids long. Germline loops: CDR1 MGHRA, CDR2 YSYEKL. With 5 bases clipped from V and 5 bases from J, the junction kept 8 bases outside the gene matches. The chain's CDR3 is CASSSRTGRHEQYF. CDR3 bases: TGCGCCAGCAGCTCCAGGACAGGGCGTCACGAGCAGTACTTC.

The CDR3 bases are TGTGCCATCAGTGGCGGGGACAGCCTCGACCCCTACGAGCAGTACTTC. Translating gives CAISGGDSLDPYEQYF. The chain uses TRBV10-3 and TRBJ2-7; possible D gene TRBD1, 7 bases. Germline values: CDR1 ENHRY, CDR2 SYGVKD. The V end lost 4 bases, the J end lost 2 bases, and 18 bases lay between the germline ends. The CDR3 runs 16 residues.

The chain joins TRBV2 to TRBJ2-2; possibly TRBD1 for D (5 bases). The V and J ends lost 7 bases and 4 bases respectively, with 13 bases between them. The CDR3 has 14 residues. Germline V gene sequence: CDR1 SNHLY, CDR2 FYNNEI. As DNA, the CDR3 is TGTGCCAGCACCGATCGAAGGGGCACCGGGGAGCTGTTTTTT. Translating gives CASTDRRGTGELFF.

CDR3 nucleotide sequence: TGTGCCAGCAGGGGTATAGGCACTAGCGGGAGATTCGATGAGCAGTTCTTC. It translates to CASRGIGTSGRFDEQFF. The V gene is TRBV2, the J gene TRBJ2-1; 11 bases map to TRBD2. This CDR3 is built from 17 residues. The germline CDR1 and CDR2 sequences are SNHLY and FYNNEI. V shed 6 bases, J shed 8 bases, and the junction held 15 bases outside the gene matches.

The chain links TRBV27 to TRBJ2-3; D call uncertain. Trimming pared 3 bases from V and 4 bases from J, leaving 11 bases between. This CDR3 contains 14 residues. Per germline, CDR1 MNHEY and CDR2 SMNVEV (reference sequence). CDR3 amino acids: CASSFVTQADTQYF. The DNA for the CDR3 is TGTGCCAGCAGTTTCGTCACTCAGGCAGATACGCAGTATTTT.

The chain has TRBV27 and TRBJ2-2; D might be TRBD2 (6 bases). Per the germline V gene, CDR1 is MNHEY and CDR2 is SMNVEV (reference sequence). The germline V and J ends were trimmed by 5 bases and 3 bases, with 13 bases remaining between them. This CDR3 is 15 amino acids long. The CDR3 loop reads CASSLRDLDTGELFF. CDR3 DNA: TGTGCCAGCAGTCTCCGGGACTTAGACACCGGGGAGCTGTTTTTT.

The chain recombines TRBV28 with TRBJ1-1; 12 bases agree with TRBD1. The V and J ends lost 5 bases and 1 base, in that order; junction bases with no gene match: 5. CDR1 and CDR2 from the germline V gene are MDHEN and SYDVKM. The CDR3 sequence is 16 residues long. The CDR3 nucleotides read TGTGCCAGCAGTACCCGGGACAGGGGGCGGAACACTGAAGCTTTCTTT. This sequence encodes CASSTRDRGRNTEAFF. Drawing the rest from reference TRBV28 and TRBJ1-1, the complete variable domain is DVKVTQSSRYLVKRTGEKVFLECVQDMDHENMFWYRQDPGLGLRLIYFSYDVKMKEKGDIPEGYSVSREKKERFSLILESASTNQTSMYLCASSTRDRGRNTEAFFGQGTRLTVV.

The chain uses TRBV7-2 and TRBJ2-7, with 11 bases that match TRBD2. With V trimmed by 0 bases and J by 2 bases, 21 bases remained unmatched. Germline V lookup: CDR1 SGHTA, CDR2 FQGNSA. This CDR3 is built from 22 residues. The CDR3 protein is CASSLAFFGKLAGERSAYEQYF. CDR3 sequence (DNA): TGTGCCAGCAGCTTAGCTTTTTTCGGCAAACTAGCGGGAGAAAGGAGTGCCTACGAGCAGTACTTC. Using reference TRBV7-2 and TRBJ2-7 for the parts outside the CDR3, the full variable domain is GAGVSQSPSNKVTEKGKDVELRCDPISGHTALYWYRQSLGQGLEFLIYFQGNSAPDKSGLPSDRFSAERTGGSVSTLTIQRTQQEDSAVYLCASSLAFFGKLAGERSAYEQYFGPGTRLTVT.

The chain is built from TRBV7-2 and TRBJ2-7; 9 bases line up with TRBD2. Germline values: CDR1 SGHTA, CDR2 FQGNSA. Trimming cost V 5 bases and J 3 bases; bases outside gene matches: 8. This CDR3 is 15 amino acids long. This CDR3 reads CASSLFGTSSYEQYF. The CDR3 bases are TGTGCCAGCAGCCTTTTTGGGACTAGCAGCTACGAGCAGTACTTC. The whole variable domain, filled in from reference TRBV7-2 and TRBJ2-7, reads GAGVSQSPSNKVTEKGKDVELRCDPISGHTALYWYRQSLGQGLEFLIYFQGNSAPDKSGLPSDRFSAERTGGSVSTLTIQRTQQEDSAVYLCASSLFGTSSYEQYFGPGTRLTVT.

V usage is TRBV18 and J usage is TRBJ1-2, with D hard to call. Looked up from germline, CDR1 is KGHSH and CDR2 is LQKENI. Trimming took 0 bases from V and 4 from J, leaving 9 bases between them. This CDR3 region has 14 residues. CDR3 protein: CASSPPTQTYGYTF. CDR3 coding DNA: TGTGCCAGCTCACCACCTACCCAGACCTATGGCTACACCTTC.